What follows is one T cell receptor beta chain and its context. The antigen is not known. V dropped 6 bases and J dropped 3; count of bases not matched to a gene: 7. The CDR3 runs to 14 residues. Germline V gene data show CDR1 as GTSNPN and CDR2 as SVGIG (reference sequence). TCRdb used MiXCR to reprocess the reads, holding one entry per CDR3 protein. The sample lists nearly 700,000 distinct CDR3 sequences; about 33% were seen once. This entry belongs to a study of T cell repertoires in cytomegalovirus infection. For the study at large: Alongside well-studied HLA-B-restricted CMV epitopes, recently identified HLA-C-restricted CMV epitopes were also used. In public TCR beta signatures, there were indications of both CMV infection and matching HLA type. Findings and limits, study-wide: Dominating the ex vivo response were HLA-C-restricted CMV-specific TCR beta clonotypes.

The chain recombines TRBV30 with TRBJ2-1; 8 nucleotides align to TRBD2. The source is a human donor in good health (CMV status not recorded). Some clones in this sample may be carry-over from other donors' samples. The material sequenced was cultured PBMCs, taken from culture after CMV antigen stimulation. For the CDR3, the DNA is TGTGCCTGTGACTCCGGGACTAGCTACAATGAGCAGTTCTTC. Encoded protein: CACDSGTSYNEQFF. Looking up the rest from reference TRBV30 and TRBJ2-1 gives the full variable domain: SQTIHQWPATLVQPVGSPLSLECTVEGTSNPNLYWYRQAAGRGLQLLFYSVGIGQISSEVPQNLSASRPQDRQFILSSKKLLLSDSGFYLCACDSGTSYNEQFFGPGTRLTVL.